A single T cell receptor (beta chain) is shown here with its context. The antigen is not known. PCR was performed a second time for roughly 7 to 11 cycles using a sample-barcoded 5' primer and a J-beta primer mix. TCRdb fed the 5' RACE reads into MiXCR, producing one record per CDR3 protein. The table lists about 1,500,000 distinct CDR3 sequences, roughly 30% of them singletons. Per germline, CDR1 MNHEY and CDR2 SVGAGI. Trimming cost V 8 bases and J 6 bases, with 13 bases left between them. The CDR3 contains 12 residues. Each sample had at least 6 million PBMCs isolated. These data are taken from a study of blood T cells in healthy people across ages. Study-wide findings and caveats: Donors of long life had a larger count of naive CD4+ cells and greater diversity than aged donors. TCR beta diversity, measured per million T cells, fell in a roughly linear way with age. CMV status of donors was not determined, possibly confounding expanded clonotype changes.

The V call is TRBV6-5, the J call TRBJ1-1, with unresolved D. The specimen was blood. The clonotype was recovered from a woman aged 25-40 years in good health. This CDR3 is CASRGSTAEAFF. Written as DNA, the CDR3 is TGTGCCAGCCGTGGGAGTACGGCTGAAGCTTTCTTT.